These 12 T cell receptor beta chains came from one sample sequenced in a study of T-cell memory formation after mild COVID-19. One entry per CDR3 protein results from TCRdb running MiXCR on the 5' RACE reads. The sample lists 450,000 or so distinct CDR3 sequences, more than 20% seen once, with around an eighth in the top ten. Material: PBMCs or a T cell subset sorted from them (not recorded which). The receptors were sampled from an adult woman who had mild COVID-19 (a few samples of this study predate the infection). Cell type and time point are not known.

The J gene is TRBJ2-1, the V gene TRBV12-3 or TRBV12-4, with a weak D call TRBD2 (6 bases). This CDR3 has 14 residues. The germline V and J ends were trimmed by 0 bases and 7 bases, with 10 bases remaining between them. For the CDR3, the DNA is TGTGCCAGCAGTTTAGCGCGGCTAGCGAATGAGCAGTTCTTC. It specifies CASSLARLANEQFF.

The chain joins TRBV6-5 to TRBJ2-5; 9 positions agree with TRBD1. This CDR3 is built from 14 residues. Per the germline V gene, CDR1 is MNHEY and CDR2 is SVGAGI. The J segment lost 5 bases and the V segment lost 4 bases, leaving 5 bases of the junction unmatched. The CDR3 DNA follows: TGTGCCAGCAGTTTCGGACAGGGGTTGGAGACCCAGTACTTC. This encodes CASSFGQGLETQYF.

This clonotype was seen only a few times. The chain recombines TRBV4-1 with TRBJ1-2; possibly TRBD1 for D (5 bases). The CDR3 is 14 residues long. In germline, CDR1 is MGHRA, CDR2 YSYEKL. Deletions cut 1 base from V and 5 bases from J, with 11 bases between. The CDR3 sequence: CASSQAGDLYGYTF. In nucleotides, the CDR3 is TGCGCCAGCAGCCAAGCCGGGGACCTTTATGGCTACACCTTC.

In its sample, this clonotype was seen a few times. The V and J genes are TRBV10-3 and TRBJ1-1; perhaps TRBD1 as D (5 bases). Germline V gives CDR1 ENHRY, CDR2 SYGVKD. Trimming cost V 10 bases and J 1 base, with 16 bases left between them. The CDR3 has 14 residues. CDR3 in amino acids: CATGVGRENTEAFF. The CDR3 coding sequence is TGTGCCACTGGCGTGGGACGGGAGAACACTGAAGCTTTCTTT.

This clonotype turned up a few times. The CDR3 reads CASSVGPGWRDTQYF. CDR3 coding DNA: TGTGCCAGCAGCGTAGGTCCCGGATGGAGAGATACGCAGTATTTT. The gene calls are TRBV9 and TRBJ2-3; D uncertain. This CDR3 is 15 amino acids long. Germline assignment: CDR1 SGDLS and CDR2 YYNGEE. V dropped 0 bases and J dropped 5 bases, with 13 bases sitting between them.

This sequence joins TRBV5-1 and TRBJ2-3, with 7 bases that match TRBD1. This CDR3 has 15 amino acids. With 5 bases clipped from V and 0 bases from J, the junction kept 6 bases outside the gene matches. Germline-derived CDR1 and CDR2 are SGHRS and YFSETQ. The CDR3 reads CASRGTADSTDTQYF. Here the CDR3 DNA reads TGCGCCAGCAGAGGGACAGCCGATAGCACAGATACGCAGTATTTT.

The chain is built from TRBV25-1 and TRBJ2-5; TRBD1 matches 7 bases. The CDR3 has 15 residues. V lost 4 bases and J lost 3; bases outside the gene matches: 8. From germline, CDR1 is MGHDK and CDR2 SYGVNS. The CDR3 loop reads CASSAWGTVKETQYF. The CDR3 coding sequence is TGTGCCAGCAGTGCATGGGGGACAGTAAAAGAGACCCAGTACTTC.

This clonotype was observed a few times. V usage is TRBV7-6 and J usage is TRBJ2-3; 9 bases agree with TRBD2. The J segment lost 4 bases and the V segment lost 6 bases, leaving 5 bases of the junction unmatched. Germline values: CDR1 SGHVS, CDR2 FNYEAQ. The CDR3 consists of 14 residues. CDR3 protein: CASSHSGSADTQYF. The CDR3 nucleotides read TGTGCCAGCAGTCATAGCGGGAGCGCAGATACGCAGTATTTT.

This clonotype was detected ten times or more. This chain uses TRBV12-3 or TRBV12-4 with TRBJ1-1; D call uncertain. This CDR3 is built from 14 residues. V lost 5 bases and J lost 0, with 10 bases in between. The chain's CDR3 is CASSPIGVNTEAFF. CDR3 nucleotides: TGTGCCAGCAGTCCTATCGGGGTGAACACTGAAGCTTTCTTT.

To note about this clonotype: Because the CDR3's place on the DNA is in doubt, the DNA is left out and the CDR3 is given as listed by TCRdb. This chain joins TRBV12-3 or TRBV12-4 and TRBJ1-1; the D segment call TRBD1 is taken from the table without a DNA check. Counting both end residues, the CDR3 totals 16 amino acids. The chain's CDR3 is CASSFGAGLGVTEAFF.

The chain is built from TRBV19 and TRBJ2-1; D gene uncertain. Germline lookup yields CDR1 LNHDA and CDR2 SQIVND (reference sequence). Trimming took 8 bases from V and 8 from J, leaving 10 bases between them. This CDR3 is built from 11 residues. In DNA, the CDR3 is TGTGCCAGTTGCCCCCCCGATGAGCAGTTCTTC. This sequence encodes CASCPPDEQFF. The full variable domain, rest sourced from reference TRBV19 and TRBJ2-1, is DGGITQSPKYLFRKEGQNVTLSCEQNLNHDAMYWYRQDPGQGLRLIYYSQIVNDFQKGDIAEGYSVSREKKESFPLTVTSAQKNPTAFYLCASCPPDEQFFGPGTRLTVL.

The sample holds a few counts of this clonotype. The chain is built from TRBV7-3 and TRBJ2-3; 11 nucleotides align to TRBD2. The V segment lost 2 bases and the J segment 1 base; nucleotides outside the gene matches: 8. Per germline, CDR1 SGHTA and CDR2 FQGTGA. This CDR3 comprises 18 residues. CDR3 in amino acids: CASSLSSGGTGGTDTQYF. CDR3 coding DNA: TGTGCCAGCAGCTTATCTAGCGGGGGGACCGGAGGCACAGATACGCAGTATTTT.